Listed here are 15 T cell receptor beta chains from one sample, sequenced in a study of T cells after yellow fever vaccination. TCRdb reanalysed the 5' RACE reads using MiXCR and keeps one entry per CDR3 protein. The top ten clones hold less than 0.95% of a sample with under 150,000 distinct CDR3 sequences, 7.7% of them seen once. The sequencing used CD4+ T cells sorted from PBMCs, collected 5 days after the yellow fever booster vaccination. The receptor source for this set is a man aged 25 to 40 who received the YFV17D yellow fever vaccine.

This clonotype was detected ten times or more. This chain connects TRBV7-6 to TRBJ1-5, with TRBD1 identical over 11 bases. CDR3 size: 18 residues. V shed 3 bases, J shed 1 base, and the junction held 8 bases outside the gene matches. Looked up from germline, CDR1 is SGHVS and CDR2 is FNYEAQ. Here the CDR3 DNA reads TGTGCCAGCAGCTTCGCCTCCGGGACAGGGGGGAGCAATCAGCCCCAGCATTTT. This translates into CASSFASGTGGSNQPQHF.

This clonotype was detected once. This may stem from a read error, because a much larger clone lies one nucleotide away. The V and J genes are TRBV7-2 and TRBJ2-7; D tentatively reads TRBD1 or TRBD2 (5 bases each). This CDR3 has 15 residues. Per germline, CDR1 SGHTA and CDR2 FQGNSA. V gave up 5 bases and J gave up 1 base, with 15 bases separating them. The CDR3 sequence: CASSPTSTGSYEQYF. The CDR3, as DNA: TGTGCCAGCAGCCCTACTAGTACAGGATCCTACGAGCAGTACTTC.

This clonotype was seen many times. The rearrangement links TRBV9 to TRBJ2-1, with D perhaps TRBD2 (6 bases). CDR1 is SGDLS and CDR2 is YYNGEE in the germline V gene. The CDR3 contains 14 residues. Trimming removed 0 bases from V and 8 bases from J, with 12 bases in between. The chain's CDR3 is CASSVGRLEYEQFF. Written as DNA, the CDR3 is TGTGCCAGCAGCGTAGGGAGACTAGAGTATGAGCAGTTCTTC.

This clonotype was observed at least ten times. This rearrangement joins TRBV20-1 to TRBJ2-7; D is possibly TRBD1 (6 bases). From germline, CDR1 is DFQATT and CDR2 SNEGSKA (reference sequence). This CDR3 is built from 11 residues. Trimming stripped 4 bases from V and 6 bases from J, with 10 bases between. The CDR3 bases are TGCAGTGCTACACAGGGCGGCGAGCAGTACTTC. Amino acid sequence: CSATQGGEQYF.

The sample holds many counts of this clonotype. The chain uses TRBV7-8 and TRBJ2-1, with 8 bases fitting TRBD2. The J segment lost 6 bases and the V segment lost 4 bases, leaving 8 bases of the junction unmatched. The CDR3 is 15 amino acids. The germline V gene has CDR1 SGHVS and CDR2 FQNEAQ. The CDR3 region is CASSSRLAPRNEQFF. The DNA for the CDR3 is TGTGCCAGCAGCTCTAGACTAGCGCCTCGCAATGAGCAGTTCTTC.

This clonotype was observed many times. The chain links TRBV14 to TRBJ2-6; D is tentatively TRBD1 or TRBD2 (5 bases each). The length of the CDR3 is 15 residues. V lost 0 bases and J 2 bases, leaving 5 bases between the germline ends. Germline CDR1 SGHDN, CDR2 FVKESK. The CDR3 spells CASSQEGAGANVLTF. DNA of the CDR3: TGTGCCAGCAGCCAAGAGGGGGCTGGGGCCAACGTCCTGACTTTC.

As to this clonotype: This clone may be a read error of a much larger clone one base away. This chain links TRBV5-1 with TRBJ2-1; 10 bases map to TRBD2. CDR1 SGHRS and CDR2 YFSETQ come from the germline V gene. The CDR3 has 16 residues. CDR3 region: CASRASGSRTYNEQSF. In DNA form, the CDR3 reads TGCGCCAGCAGAGCTAGCGGGAGTCGCACCTACAATGAGCAGTCCTTC.

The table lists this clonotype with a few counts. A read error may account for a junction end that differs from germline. CDR3 region: CASSLAHYEQYF. In nucleotides, the CDR3 is TGTGCCAGCAGCCTAGCCCACTACGAGCAGTACTTC. The gene calls are TRBV7-2 and TRBJ2-7; D is perhaps TRBD2 (5 bases). Germline V gene lookup returns CDR1 SGHTA and CDR2 FQGNSA. The CDR3 runs to 12 residues.

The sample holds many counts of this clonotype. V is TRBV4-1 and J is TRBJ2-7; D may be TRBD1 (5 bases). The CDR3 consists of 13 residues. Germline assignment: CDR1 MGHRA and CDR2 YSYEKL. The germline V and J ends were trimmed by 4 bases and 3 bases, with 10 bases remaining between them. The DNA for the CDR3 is TGCGCCAGCAGCCTCAGGGAAAACTACGAGCAGTACTTC. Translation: CASSLRENYEQYF.

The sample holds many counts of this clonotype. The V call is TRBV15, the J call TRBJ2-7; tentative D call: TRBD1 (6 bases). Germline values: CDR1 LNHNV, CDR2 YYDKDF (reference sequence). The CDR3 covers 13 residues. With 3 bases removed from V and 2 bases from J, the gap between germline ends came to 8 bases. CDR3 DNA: TGTGCCACCAGCAGTACAGGGACCTACGAGCAGTACTTC. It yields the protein CATSSTGTYEQYF.

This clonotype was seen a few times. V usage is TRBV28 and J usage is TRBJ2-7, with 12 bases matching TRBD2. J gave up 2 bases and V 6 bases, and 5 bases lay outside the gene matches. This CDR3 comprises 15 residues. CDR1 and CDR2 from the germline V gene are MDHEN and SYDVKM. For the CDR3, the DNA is TGTGCCAGCAGCCTGCGGACTAGCGGGACCTACGAGCAGTACTTC. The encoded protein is CASSLRTSGTYEQYF.

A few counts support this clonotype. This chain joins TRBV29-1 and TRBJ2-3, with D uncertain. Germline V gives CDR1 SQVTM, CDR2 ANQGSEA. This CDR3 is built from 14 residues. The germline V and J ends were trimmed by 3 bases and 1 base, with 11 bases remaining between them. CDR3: CSVEHGLGTDTQYF. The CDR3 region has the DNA TGCAGCGTTGAGCATGGGCTAGGCACAGATACGCAGTATTTT.

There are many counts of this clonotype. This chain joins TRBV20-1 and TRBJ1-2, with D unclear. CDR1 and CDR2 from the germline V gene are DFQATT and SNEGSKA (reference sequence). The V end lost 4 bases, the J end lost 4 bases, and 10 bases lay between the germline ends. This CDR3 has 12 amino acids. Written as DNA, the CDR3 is TGCAGTGCTAATATCTTGGGCTATGGCTACACCTTC. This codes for CSANILGYGYTF.

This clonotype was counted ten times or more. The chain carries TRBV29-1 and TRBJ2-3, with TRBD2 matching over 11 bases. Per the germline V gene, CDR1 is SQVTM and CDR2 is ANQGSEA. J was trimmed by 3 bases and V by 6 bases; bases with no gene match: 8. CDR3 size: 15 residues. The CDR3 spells CSVVAGGPRTDTQYF. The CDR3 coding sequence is TGCAGCGTCGTAGCGGGAGGGCCCAGGACAGATACGCAGTATTTT.

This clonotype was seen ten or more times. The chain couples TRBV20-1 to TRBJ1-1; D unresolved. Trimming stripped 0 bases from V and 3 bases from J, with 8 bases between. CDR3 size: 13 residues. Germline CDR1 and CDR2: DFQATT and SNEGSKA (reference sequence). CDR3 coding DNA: TGCAGTGCTAGAGATCCGGCAGACACTGAAGCTTTCTTT. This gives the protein CSARDPADTEAFF.